Each of the 2 T cell receptor beta chains below was sequenced from the same sample in a study of response to subunit inactivated influenza vaccine. Using its own MiXCR run on the RT-PCR reads, TCRdb lists one record per CDR3 protein. The table has about 800,000 distinct CDR3 sequences, about 20% seen once. The input for sequencing was PBMCs from blood, taken about 5 days after vaccination. The receptors stem from a man aged 50 or older who received an inactivated influenza vaccine.

The rearrangement joins TRBV30 to TRBJ2-3; unclear D gene. Germline CDR1 and CDR2: GTSNPN and SVGIG (reference sequence). This CDR3 contains 10 residues. The DNA of the CDR3 is TGTGCGGCCGGTACAGATACGCAGTATTTT. It encodes CAAGTDTQYF.

This clonotype has more than one count but fewer than ten. This sequence joins TRBV14 and TRBJ2-7; possible D gene TRBD1, 6 bases. Trimming pared 2 bases from V and 3 bases from J, leaving 17 bases between. This CDR3 comprises 16 residues. Germline CDR1 SGHDN, CDR2 FVKESK. The CDR3 protein is CASSQLSWTDGYEQYF. The CDR3 DNA reads TGTGCCAGCAGCCAACTAAGCTGGACAGATGGCTACGAGCAGTACTTC.